This TCR beta chain was sequenced in a study of shared clonotypes between healthy human individuals. General study results and limits: Sharing across a few donors was seen in 4% to 6.5% of naive CD4 clonotypes.

Method: immunoSEQ multiplex PCR; TCRdb's copy keeps in-frame clones and lacks some. The data show about 600,000 clones, around 95% seen once. A remark on this clone: What it binds is not known.

Terminally differentiated effector memory CD45RA+ cells were excluded from the naive CD8 cells, which were CD45RO-negative and positively selected for CCR7. The CDR3 sequence is 14 residues long. Germline V gene sequence: CDR1 MNHNS, CDR2 SASEGT. V was cut by 6 bases and J by 6 bases, with 18 bases left in between. Sample: naive CD8+ T cells sorted from blood. The chain combines TRBV6-1 with TRBJ2-7, with a tentative D call TRBD1 (5 bases). The TCR was taken from a woman in her 30s in good health. The CDR3 DNA sequence: TGTGCCAGCAGGGAACGCACAGGTCGAAGCGAGCAGTACTTC. Amino acid sequence: CASRERTGRSEQYF.